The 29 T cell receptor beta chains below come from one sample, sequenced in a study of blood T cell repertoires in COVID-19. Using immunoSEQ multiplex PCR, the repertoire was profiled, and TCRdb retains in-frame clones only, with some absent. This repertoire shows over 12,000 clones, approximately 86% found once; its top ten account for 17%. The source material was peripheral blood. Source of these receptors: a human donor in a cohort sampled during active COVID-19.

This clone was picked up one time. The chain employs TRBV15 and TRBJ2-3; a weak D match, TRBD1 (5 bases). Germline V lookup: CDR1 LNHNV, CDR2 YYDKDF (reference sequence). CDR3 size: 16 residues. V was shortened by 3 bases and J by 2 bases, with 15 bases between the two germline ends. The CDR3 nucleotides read TGTGCCACCAGCAGCGACAGTATACCCGTCACAGATACGCAGTATTTT. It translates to CATSSDSIPVTDTQYF. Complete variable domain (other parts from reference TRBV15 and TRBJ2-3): DAMVIQNPRYQVTQFGKPVTLSCSQTLNHNVMYWYQQKSSQAPKLLFHYYDKDFNNEADTPDNFQSRRPNTSFCFLDIRSPGLGDTAMYLCATSSDSIPVTDTQYFGPGTRLTVL.

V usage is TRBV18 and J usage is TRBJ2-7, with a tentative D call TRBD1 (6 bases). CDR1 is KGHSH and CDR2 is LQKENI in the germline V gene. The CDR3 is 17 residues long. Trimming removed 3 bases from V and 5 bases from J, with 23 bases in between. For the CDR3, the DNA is TGTGCCAGCTCACCTTTTAGAAAACAGGGCGTAATCCACGAGCAGTACTTC. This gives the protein CASSPFRKQGVIHEQYF.

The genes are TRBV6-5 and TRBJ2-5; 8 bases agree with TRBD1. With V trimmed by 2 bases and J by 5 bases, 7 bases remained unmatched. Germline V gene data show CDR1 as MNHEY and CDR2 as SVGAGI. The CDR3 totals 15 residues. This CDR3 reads CASSYTGQGRETQYF. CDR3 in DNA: TGTGCCAGCAGTTACACAGGACAGGGTAGGGAGACCCAGTACTTC.

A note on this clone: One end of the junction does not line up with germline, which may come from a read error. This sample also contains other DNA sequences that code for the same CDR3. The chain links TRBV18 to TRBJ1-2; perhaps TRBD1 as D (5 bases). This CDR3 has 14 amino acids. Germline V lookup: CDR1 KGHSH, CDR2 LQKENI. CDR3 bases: TGCGCCAGCTCACCAGCCGGGACTCGCTATGGCTACACCTTC. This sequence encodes CASSPAGTRYGYTF.

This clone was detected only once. CDR3 in amino acids: CASSMGDWSYGYTF. CDR3 in DNA: TGTGCCAGTAGTATGGGAGACTGGTCTTATGGCTACACCTTC. The chain couples TRBV19 to TRBJ1-2; no firm D call. CDR1 is LNHDA, CDR2 SQIVND, per germline (reference sequence). The CDR3 loop spans 14 amino acids. Deletions cut 3 bases from V and 5 bases from J, with 13 bases between.

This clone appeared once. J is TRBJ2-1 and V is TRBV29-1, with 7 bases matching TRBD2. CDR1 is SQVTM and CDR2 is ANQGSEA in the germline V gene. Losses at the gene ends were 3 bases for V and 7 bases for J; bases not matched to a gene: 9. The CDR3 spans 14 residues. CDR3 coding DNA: TGCAGCGTTGATTACCTAGCGGTAGGGAATGAGCAGTTCTTC. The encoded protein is CSVDYLAVGNEQFF.

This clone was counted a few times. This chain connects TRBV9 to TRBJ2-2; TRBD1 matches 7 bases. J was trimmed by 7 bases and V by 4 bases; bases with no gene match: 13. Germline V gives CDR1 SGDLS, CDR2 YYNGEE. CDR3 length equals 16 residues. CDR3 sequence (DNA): TGTGCCAGCAGCCCCCGGGACAGCCGGACGTACGGGGAGCTGTTTTTT. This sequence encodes CASSPRDSRTYGELFF.

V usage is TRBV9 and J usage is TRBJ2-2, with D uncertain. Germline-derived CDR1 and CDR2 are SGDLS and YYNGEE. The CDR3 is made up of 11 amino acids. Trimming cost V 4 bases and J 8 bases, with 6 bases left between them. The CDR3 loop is CASSSGGELFF. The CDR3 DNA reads TGTGCCAGCAGCTCCGGGGGGGAGCTGTTTTTT.

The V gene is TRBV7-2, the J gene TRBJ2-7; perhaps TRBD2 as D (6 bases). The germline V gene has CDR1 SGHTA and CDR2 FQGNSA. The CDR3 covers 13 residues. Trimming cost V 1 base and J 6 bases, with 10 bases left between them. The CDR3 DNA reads TGTGCCAGCAGCTTAGAGACTAGTAGCGAGCAGTACTTC. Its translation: CASSLETSSEQYF.

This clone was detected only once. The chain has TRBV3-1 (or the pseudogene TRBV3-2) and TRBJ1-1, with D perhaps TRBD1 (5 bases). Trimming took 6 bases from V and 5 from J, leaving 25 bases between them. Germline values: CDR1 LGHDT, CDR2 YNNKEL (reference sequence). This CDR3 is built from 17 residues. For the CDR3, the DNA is TGTGCCAGCAGACATATGACAGTAGGAGGGGTGGGGACTGAAGCTTTCTTT. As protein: CASRHMTVGGVGTEAFF.

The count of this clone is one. The CDR3 bases are TGTGCCAGCAGCCTAGAAGGGACTAGCGGGGGGGCAGATACGCAGTATTTT. Translating it yields CASSLEGTSGGADTQYF. The V call is TRBV4-2, the J call TRBJ2-3; 16 bases are shared with TRBD2. Unmatched junction bases numbered 5, after V lost 4 bases and J lost 4 bases. This CDR3 is built from 17 residues. Germline CDR1 reads LGHNA; CDR2 reads YNFKEQ.

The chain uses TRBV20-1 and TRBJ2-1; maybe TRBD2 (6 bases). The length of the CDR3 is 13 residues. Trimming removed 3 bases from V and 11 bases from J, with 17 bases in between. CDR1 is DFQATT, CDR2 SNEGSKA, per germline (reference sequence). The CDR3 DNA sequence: TGCAGTGCTAGTTACCTTTCGGCGGGGAAGCAGTTCTTC. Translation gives CSASYLSAGKQFF.

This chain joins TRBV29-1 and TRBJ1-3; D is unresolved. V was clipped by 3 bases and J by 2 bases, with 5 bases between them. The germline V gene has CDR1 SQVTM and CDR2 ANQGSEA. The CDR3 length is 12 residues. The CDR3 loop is CSVETAGNTIYF. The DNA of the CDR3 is TGCAGCGTTGAGACTGCTGGAAACACCATATATTTT.

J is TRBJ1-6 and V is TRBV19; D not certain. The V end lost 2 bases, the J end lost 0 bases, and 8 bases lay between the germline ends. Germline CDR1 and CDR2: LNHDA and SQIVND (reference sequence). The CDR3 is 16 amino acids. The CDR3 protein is CASSISTSSYNSPLHF. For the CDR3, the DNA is TGTGCCAGTAGTATAAGTACGAGCTCCTATAATTCACCCCTCCACTTT.

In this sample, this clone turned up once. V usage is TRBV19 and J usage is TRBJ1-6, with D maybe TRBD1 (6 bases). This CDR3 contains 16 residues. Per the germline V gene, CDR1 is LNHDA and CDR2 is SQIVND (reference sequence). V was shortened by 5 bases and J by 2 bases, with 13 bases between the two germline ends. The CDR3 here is CASSRTGTTYNSPLHF. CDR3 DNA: TGTGCCAGTAGTCGAACCGGGACAACCTATAATTCACCCCTCCACTTT.

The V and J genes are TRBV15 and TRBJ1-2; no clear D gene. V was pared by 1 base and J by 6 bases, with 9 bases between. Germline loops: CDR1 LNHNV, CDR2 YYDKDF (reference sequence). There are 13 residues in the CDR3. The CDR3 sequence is CATSRVGEDGYTF. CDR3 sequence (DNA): TGTGCCACCAGCAGAGTTGGGGAGGATGGCTACACCTTC.

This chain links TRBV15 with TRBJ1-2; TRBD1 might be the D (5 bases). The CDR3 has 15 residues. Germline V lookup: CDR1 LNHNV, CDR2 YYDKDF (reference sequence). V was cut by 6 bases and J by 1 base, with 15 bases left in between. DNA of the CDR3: TGTGCCACCAGACCGCTCCCGACAGATAACTATGGCTACACCTTC. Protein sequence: CATRPLPTDNYGYTF.

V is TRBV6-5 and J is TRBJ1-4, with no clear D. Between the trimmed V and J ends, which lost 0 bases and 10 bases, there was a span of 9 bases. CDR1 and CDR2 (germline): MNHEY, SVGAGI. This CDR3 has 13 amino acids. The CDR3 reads CASSYSSGGKLFF. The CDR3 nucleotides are TGTGCCAGCAGTTACTCTTCCGGTGGAAAACTGTTTTTT.

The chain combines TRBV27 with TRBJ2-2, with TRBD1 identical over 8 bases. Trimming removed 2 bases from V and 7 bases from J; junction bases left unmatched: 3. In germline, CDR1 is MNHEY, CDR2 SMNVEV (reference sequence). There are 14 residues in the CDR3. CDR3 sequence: CASSLQGAIGELFF. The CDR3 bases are TGTGCCAGCAGTTTACAGGGGGCTATCGGGGAGCTGTTTTTT.

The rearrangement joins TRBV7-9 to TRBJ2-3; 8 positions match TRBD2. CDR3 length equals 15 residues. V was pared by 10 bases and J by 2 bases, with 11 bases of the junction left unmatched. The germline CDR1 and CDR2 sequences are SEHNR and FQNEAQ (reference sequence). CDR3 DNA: TGTGCCACCTCGTCGAGCGGGGGTCTCACAGATACGCAGTATTTT. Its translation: CATSSSGGLTDTQYF.

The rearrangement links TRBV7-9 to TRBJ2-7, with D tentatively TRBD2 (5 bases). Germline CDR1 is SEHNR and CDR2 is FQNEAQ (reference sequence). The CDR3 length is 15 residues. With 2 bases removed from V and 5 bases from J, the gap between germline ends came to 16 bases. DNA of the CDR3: TGTGCCAGCAGCTTACGCTCCTCGGGGTTCGACGAGCAGTACTTC. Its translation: CASSLRSSGFDEQYF.

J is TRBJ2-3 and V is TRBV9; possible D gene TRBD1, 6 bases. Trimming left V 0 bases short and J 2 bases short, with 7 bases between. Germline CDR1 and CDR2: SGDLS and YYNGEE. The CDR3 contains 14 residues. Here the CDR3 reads CASSVEGDTDTQYF. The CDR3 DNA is TGTGCCAGCAGCGTAGAGGGGGACACAGATACGCAGTATTTT.

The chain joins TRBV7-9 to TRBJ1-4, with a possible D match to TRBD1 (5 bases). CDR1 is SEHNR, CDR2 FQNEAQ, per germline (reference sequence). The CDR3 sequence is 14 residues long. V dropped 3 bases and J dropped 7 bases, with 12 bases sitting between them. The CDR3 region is CASSLGQGGEKLFF. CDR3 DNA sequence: TGTGCCAGCAGCTTGGGGCAGGGTGGTGAAAAACTGTTTTTT.

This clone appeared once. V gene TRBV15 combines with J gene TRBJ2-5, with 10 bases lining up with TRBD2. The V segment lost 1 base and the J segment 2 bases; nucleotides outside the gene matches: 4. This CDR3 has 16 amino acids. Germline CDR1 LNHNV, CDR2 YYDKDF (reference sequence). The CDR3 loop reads CATSRGASGGQETQYF. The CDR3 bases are TGTGCCACCAGCAGAGGGGCTAGCGGGGGTCAAGAGACCCAGTACTTC.

This CDR3 reads CASSRGELAGGIREQFF. The CDR3 nucleotides read TGCGCCAGCAGCAGGGGAGAACTAGCGGGGGGCATCCGTGAGCAGTTCTTC. This rearrangement joins TRBV5-1 to TRBJ2-1; 12 nucleotides match TRBD2. Trimming took 4 bases from V and 9 from J; bases not matched to a gene: 14. There are 17 residues in the CDR3. Germline assignment: CDR1 SGHRS and CDR2 YFSETQ. Complete variable domain (other parts from reference TRBV5-1 and TRBJ2-1): KAGVTQTPRYLIKTRGQQVTLSCSPISGHRSVSWYQQTPGQGLQFLFEYFSETQRNKGNFPGRFSGRQFSNSRSEMNVSTLELGDSALYLCASSRGELAGGIREQFFGPGTRLTVL.

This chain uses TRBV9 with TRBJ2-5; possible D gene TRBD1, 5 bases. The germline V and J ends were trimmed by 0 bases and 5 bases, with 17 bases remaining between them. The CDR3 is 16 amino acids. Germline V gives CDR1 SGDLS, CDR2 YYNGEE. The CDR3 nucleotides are TGTGCCAGCAGCGTAGCCGGACACGGCTCTTCGGAGACCCAGTACTTC. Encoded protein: CASSVAGHGSSETQYF.

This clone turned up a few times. The CDR3 DNA sequence: TGTGCCAGTAGCACCACCTCAGGGTATCAGCCCCAGCATTTT. Protein sequence: CASSTTSGYQPQHF. The chain uses TRBV19 and TRBJ1-5; tentatively, D is TRBD1 (5 bases). V gave up 6 bases and J gave up 5 bases, with 14 bases separating them. Per germline, CDR1 LNHDA and CDR2 SQIVND (reference sequence). This CDR3 is 14 amino acids long.

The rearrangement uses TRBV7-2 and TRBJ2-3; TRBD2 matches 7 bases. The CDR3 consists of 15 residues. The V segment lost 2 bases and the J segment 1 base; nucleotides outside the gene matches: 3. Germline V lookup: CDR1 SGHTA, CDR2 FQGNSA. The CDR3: CASSLMGGGTDTQYF. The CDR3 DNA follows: TGTGCCAGCAGCTTAATGGGGGGGGGCACAGATACGCAGTATTTT.

DNA of the CDR3: TGTGCCAGCAGAAGACGGGGGAGCACAGATACGCAGTATTTT. As protein: CASRRRGSTDTQYF. This rearrangement joins TRBV6-5 to TRBJ2-3; D is perhaps TRBD2 (6 bases). This CDR3 region has 14 residues. Trimming stripped 6 bases from V and 0 bases from J, with 10 bases between. CDR1 and CDR2 (germline): MNHEY, SVGAGI.